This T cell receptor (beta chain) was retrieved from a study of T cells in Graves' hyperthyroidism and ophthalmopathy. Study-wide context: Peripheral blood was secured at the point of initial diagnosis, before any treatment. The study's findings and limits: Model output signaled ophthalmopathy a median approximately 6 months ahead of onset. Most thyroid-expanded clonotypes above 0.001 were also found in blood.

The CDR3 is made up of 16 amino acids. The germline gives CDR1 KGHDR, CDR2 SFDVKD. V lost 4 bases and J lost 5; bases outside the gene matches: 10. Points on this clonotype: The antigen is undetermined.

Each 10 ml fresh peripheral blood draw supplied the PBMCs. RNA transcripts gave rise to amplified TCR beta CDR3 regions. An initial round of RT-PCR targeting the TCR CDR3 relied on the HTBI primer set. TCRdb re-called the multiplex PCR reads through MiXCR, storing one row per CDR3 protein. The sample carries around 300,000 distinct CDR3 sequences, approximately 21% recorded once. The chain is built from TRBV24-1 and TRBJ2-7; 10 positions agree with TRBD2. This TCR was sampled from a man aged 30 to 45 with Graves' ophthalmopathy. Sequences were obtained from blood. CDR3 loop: CATSDRALSGRNEQYF. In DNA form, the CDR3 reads TGTGCCACCAGTGACCGAGCCCTTAGCGGGAGGAACGAGCAGTACTTC.